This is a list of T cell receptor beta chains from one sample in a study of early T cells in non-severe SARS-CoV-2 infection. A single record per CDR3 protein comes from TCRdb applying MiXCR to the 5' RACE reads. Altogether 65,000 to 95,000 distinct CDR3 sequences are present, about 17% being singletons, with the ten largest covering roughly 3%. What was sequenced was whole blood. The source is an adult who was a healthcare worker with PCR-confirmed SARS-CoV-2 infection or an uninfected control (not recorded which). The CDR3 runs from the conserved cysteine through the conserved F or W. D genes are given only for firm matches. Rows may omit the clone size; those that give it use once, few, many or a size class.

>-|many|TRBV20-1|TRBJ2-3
CSASQDTQYF
TGCAGTGCTAGTCAAGATACGCAGTATTTT
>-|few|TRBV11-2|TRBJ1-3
CASSSPLGLPGNTIYF
TGTGCCAGCAGCTCCCCCCTCGGACTCCCTGGAAACACCATATATTTT
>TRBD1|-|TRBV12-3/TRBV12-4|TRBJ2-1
CASGPLSGQGPIEQFF
TGTGCCAGCGGCCCTTTATCGGGACAGGGGCCGATTGAGCAGTTCTTC
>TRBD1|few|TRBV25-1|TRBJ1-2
CATSPAERTGGYGYTF
TGTGCCACTTCACCGGCCGAACGTACAGGGGGGTATGGCTACACCTTC
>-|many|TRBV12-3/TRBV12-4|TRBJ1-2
CASSLAALSGGYGYTF
TGTGCCAGCAGTTTAGCTGCCCTGTCCGGCGGCTATGGCTACACCTTC
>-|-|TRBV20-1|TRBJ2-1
CSARNPWGAEYNEQFF
TGCAGTGCTAGAAACCCTTGGGGAGCGGAATACAATGAGCAGTTCTTC
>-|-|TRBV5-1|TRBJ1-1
CASSLMGQGVDTEAFF
TGCGCCAGCAGCTTGATGGGGCAGGGCGTAGACACTGAAGCTTTCTTT
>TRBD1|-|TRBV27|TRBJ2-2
CASRGTGNTGELFF
TGTGCCAGCAGGGGGACAGGGAACACCGGGGAGCTGTTTTTT
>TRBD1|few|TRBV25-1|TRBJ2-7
CASSVTGGGTEQYF
TGTGCCAGCAGTGTCACAGGGGGCGGAACCGAGCAGTACTTC
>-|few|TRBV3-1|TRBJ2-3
CASSQGIPTDTQYF
TGTGCCAGCAGCCAAGGGATTCCCACAGATACGCAGTATTTT
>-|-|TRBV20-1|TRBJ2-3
CSARVVRVSQPSTDTQYF
TGCAGTGCTAGAGTGGTCCGGGTTTCTCAACCTAGCACAGATACGCAGTATTTT
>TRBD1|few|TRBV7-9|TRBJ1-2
CASSFSDRVNDGYTF
TGTGCCAGCAGCTTCTCGGACAGGGTAAATGATGGCTACACCTTC
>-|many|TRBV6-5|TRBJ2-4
CASSNGVAKNIQYF
TGTGCCAGCAGTAACGGAGTAGCCAAAAACATTCAGTACTTC
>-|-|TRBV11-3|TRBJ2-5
CASSQDRDQETQYF
TGTGCCAGCAGCCAGGACAGAGACCAAGAGACCCAGTACTTC
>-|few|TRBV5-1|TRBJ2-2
CASSFDRSNTGELFF
TGCGCCAGCAGCTTTGACAGGTCAAACACCGGGGAGCTGTTTTTT
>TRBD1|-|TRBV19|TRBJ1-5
CASTSDREKSQPQHF
TGTGCCAGTACCTCCGACAGGGAGAAGAGCCAGCCCCAGCATTTT
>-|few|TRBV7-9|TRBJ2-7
CASSLANEQYF
TGTGCCAGCAGCTTAGCGAACGAGCAGTACTTC
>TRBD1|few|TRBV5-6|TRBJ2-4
CASSLGAGGIVKNIQYF
TGTGCCAGCAGCTTGGGGGCAGGGGGCATTGTCAAAAACATTCAGTACTTC
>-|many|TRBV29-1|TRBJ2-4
CSVEDRKNIQYF
TGCAGCGTAGAGGACAGAAAAAACATTCAGTACTTC
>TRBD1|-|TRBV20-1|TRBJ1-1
CSAPGQGDEAFF
TGCAGTGCTCCGGGACAGGGGGATGAAGCTTTCTTT
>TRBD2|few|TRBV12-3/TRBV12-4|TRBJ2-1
CASSRRAGIYNEQFF
TGTGCCAGCAGCCGTCGAGCGGGAATCTACAATGAGCAGTTCTTC
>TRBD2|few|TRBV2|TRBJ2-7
CASSDGLAGNYEQYF
TGTGCCAGCAGTGATGGTCTAGCGGGTAACTACGAGCAGTACTTC
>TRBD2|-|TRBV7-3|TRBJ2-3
CASSPGGLAGTDTQYF
TGTGCCAGCAGCCCTGGTGGACTAGCGGGAACAGATACGCAGTATTTT
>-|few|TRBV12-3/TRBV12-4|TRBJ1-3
CASLHGRLSGNTIYF
TGTGCCAGCCTGCATGGCCGCCTCTCTGGAAACACCATATATTTT
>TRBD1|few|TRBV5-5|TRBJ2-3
CASSLMTGWGTDTQYF
TGTGCCAGCAGCTTGATGACAGGGTGGGGCACAGATACGCAGTATTTT
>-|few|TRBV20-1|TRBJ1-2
CSARLPGPTDRNGYTF
TGCAGTGCTAGACTCCCCGGCCCTACTGACAGGAACGGCTACACCTTC
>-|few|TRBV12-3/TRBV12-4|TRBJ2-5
CASSSNLGSGTQETQYF
TGTGCCAGCAGTTCCAACCTGGGTAGCGGTACACAAGAGACCCAGTACTTC
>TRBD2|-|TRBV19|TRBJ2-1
CASKALAGGDEQFF
TGTGCCAGTAAAGCACTAGCGGGAGGGGATGAGCAGTTCTTC
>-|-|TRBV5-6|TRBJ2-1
CASSSIGADEQFF
TGTGCCAGCAGCTCGATCGGGGCCGATGAGCAGTTCTTC
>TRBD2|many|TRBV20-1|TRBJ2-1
CSARTPPRVLAGGIYNEQFF
TGCAGTGCTAGAACTCCCCCCAGGGTACTAGCGGGGGGGATTTACAATGAGCAGTTCTTC
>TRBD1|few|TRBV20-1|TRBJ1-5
CSARVSGGLSNQPQHF
TGCAGTGCTAGAGTTTCAGGGGGCCTCAGCAATCAGCCCCAGCATTTT
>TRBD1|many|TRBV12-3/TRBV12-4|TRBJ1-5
CASSLGTGGNQPQHF
TGTGCCAGCAGCTTAGGGACAGGGGGCAATCAGCCCCAGCATTTT